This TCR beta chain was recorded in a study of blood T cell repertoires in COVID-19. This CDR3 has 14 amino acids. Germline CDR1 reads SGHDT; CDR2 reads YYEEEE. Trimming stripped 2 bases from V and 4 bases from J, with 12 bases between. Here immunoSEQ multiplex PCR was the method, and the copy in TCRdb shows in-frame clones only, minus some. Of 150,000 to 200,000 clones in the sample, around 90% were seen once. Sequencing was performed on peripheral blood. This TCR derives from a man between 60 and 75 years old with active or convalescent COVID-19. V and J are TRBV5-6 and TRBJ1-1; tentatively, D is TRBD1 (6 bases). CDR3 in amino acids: CASSFPGVGTEAFF. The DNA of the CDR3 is TGTGCCAGCAGCTTTCCAGGGGTGGGCACTGAAGCTTTCTTT.